The 24 T cell receptor beta chains below were found in one sample sequenced in a study of blood T cell repertoires in COVID-19. Clones were read by immunoSEQ multiplex PCR, and TCRdb kept only the in-frame ones, dropping some. The sample comprises around 300,000 clones, approximately 83% of which are singletons, and roughly 9.6% rests with the top ten. Sequenced sample: peripheral blood. These receptors were collected from a woman aged 70-85 years with acute or convalescent COVID-19.

The count of this clone is one. The chain has TRBV5-1 and TRBJ1-2; TRBD1 aligns across 8 bases. V lost 2 bases, J lost 3 bases, and 6 bases stayed unmatched. The CDR3 runs to 15 residues. Germline V gene data show CDR1 as SGHRS and CDR2 as YFSETQ. CDR3 loop: CASSFLQGADYGYTF. The CDR3 DNA reads as TGCGCCAGCAGCTTTCTCCAGGGGGCGGACTATGGCTACACCTTC.

The V gene is TRBV5-6, the J gene TRBJ2-5; TRBD1 matches 9 bases. The CDR3 is made up of 16 amino acids. V shed 3 bases and J 2 bases; nucleotides not matched to a gene: 8. Germline V gene lookup returns CDR1 SGHDT and CDR2 YYEEEE. In nucleotides, the CDR3 is TGTGCCAGCAGCTCGGGCGGGACAGGGCTTCAAGAGACCCAGTACTTC. Translation gives CASSSGGTGLQETQYF. Looking up the rest from reference TRBV5-6 and TRBJ2-5 gives the full variable domain: DAGVTQSPTHLIKTRGQQVTLRCSPKSGHDTVSWYQQALGQGPQFIFQYYEEEERQRGNFPDRFSGHQFPNYSSELNVNALLLGDSALYLCASSSGGTGLQETQYFGPGTRLLVL.

The V call is TRBV2, the J call TRBJ1-5; 9 nucleotides align to TRBD1. Losses at the gene ends were 3 bases for V and 7 bases for J; bases not matched to a gene: 13. The CDR3 spans 17 residues. Germline V gene lookup returns CDR1 SNHLY and CDR2 FYNNEI. The CDR3 reads CASSDSGTGRVYQPQHF. As DNA, the CDR3 is TGTGCCAGCAGTGATTCCGGGACAGGGCGGGTATACCAGCCCCAGCATTTT. The whole variable domain, filled in from reference TRBV2 and TRBJ1-5, reads EPEVTQTPSHQVTQMGQEVILRCVPISNHLYFYWYRQILGQKVEFLVSFYNNEISEKSEIFDDQFSVERPDGSNFTLKIRSTKLEDSAMYFCASSDSGTGRVYQPQHFGDGTRLSIL.

The chain joins TRBV19 to TRBJ1-2, with 7 bases fitting TRBD1. Germline CDR1 and CDR2: LNHDA and SQIVND (reference sequence). Losses at the gene ends were 3 bases for V and 4 bases for J; bases not matched to a gene: 11. CDR3 length equals 16 residues. As DNA, the CDR3 is TGTGCCAGTAGTATCAGAGGGGACAGTATGACCTATGGCTACACCTTC. Translated, it gives CASSIRGDSMTYGYTF.

This chain uses TRBV29-1 with TRBJ2-3; possible D gene TRBD1, 6 bases. The CDR3 runs 15 residues. The V end lost 5 bases, the J end lost 0 bases, and 15 bases lay between the germline ends. Germline assignment: CDR1 SQVTM and CDR2 ANQGSEA. The CDR3 DNA reads as TGCAGCGTTTGGACAGTTCACTCTAGCACAGATACGCAGTATTTT. Protein sequence: CSVWTVHSSTDTQYF.

The gene calls are TRBV5-4 and TRBJ2-2; D is unclear. CDR3 length: 15 residues. Germline values: CDR1 SGHNT, CDR2 YYREEE (reference sequence). Between the trimmed V and J ends, which lost 8 bases and 4 bases, there was a span of 18 bases. The chain's CDR3 is CASIETTRGTGELFF. The CDR3 region has the DNA TGTGCCAGTATCGAAACCACTCGTGGCACCGGGGAGCTGTTTTTT.

The chain joins TRBV6-5 to TRBJ1-1; D is possibly TRBD1 (6 bases). This CDR3 comprises 15 residues. Germline lookup yields CDR1 MNHEY and CDR2 SVGAGI. Between the trimmed V and J ends, which lost 6 bases and 0 bases, there was a span of 14 bases. The CDR3 sequence is CASSRLTGLNTEAFF. DNA for the CDR3: TGTGCCAGCAGCCGACTTACAGGGTTGAACACTGAAGCTTTCTTT.

The J gene is TRBJ1-1, the V gene TRBV2; 9 bases align to TRBD1. The CDR3 totals 14 residues. The trim removed 6 bases at V and 1 base at J, leaving 3 bases unmatched. Germline V gene lookup returns CDR1 SNHLY and CDR2 FYNNEI. The CDR3 loop reads CASRETGGNTEAFF. Here the CDR3 DNA reads TGTGCCAGCAGAGAGACAGGGGGGAACACTGAAGCTTTCTTT.

The chain recombines TRBV10-2 with TRBJ2-1; 8 positions agree with TRBD2. V was clipped by 4 bases and J by 8 bases; unmatched bases: 7. CDR3 size: 14 residues. The V gene's germline CDR1 is WSHSY and CDR2 SAAADI. CDR3 nucleotide sequence: TGCGCCAGCAGTGCGTTCGGGGGGGCCGATGAGCAGTTCTTC. It codes for CASSAFGGADEQFF.

This clone occurred a few times. The rearrangement uses TRBV3-1 (or the pseudogene TRBV3-2) and TRBJ1-5; 8 bases match TRBD1. The CDR3 consists of 15 residues. The germline CDR1 and CDR2 sequences are LGHDT and YNNKEL (reference sequence). V trimming: 3 bases; J trimming: 7 bases; junction bases outside the gene matches: 8. CDR3 bases: TGTGCCAGCAGCCACTCTCGACAGGGGAGGCAGCCCCAGCATTTT. Translating it yields CASSHSRQGRQPQHF.

This clone came up once. The CDR3 reads CAISDDTRNGGPLKETQYF. The CDR3 nucleotides are TGTGCCATCAGCGACGACACGAGAAACGGGGGACCTCTTAAAGAGACCCAGTACTTC. This chain joins TRBV10-3 and TRBJ2-5; tentatively, D is TRBD2 (6 bases). Trimming pared 6 bases from V and 3 bases from J, leaving 29 bases between. The CDR3 contains 19 residues. CDR1 and CDR2 (germline): ENHRY, SYGVKD.

This chain joins TRBV14 and TRBJ1-2, with TRBD1 identical over 7 bases. This CDR3 contains 13 residues. J was trimmed by 4 bases and V by 4 bases; bases with no gene match: 3. The germline V gene has CDR1 SGHDN and CDR2 FVKESK. The CDR3 spells CASSPTGTYGYTF. The CDR3 bases are TGTGCCAGCAGCCCGACAGGGACCTATGGCTACACCTTC.

The J gene is TRBJ1-3, the V gene TRBV18; possibly TRBD1 for D (6 bases). The germline V and J ends were trimmed by 8 bases and 0 bases, with 11 bases remaining between them. The germline CDR1 and CDR2 sequences are KGHSH and LQKENI. The CDR3 length is 14 residues. CDR3 region: CASRDRHSGNTIYF. The CDR3 nucleotides read TGTGCCAGCCGTGACAGGCACTCTGGAAACACCATATATTTT.

The chain recombines TRBV19 with TRBJ1-5; 9 bases are shared with TRBD1. The CDR3 covers 12 residues. Trimming removed 6 bases from V and 11 bases from J; junction bases left unmatched: 5. Germline CDR1 and CDR2: LNHDA and SQIVND (reference sequence). Here the CDR3 reads CASRGQGGSQHF. CDR3 sequence (DNA): TGTGCCAGTAGGGGACAGGGAGGGTCCCAGCATTTT.

This clone has only one observation. V is TRBV6-1 and J is TRBJ1-2; D is unresolved. CDR1 MNHNS and CDR2 SASEGT come from the germline V gene. The CDR3 contains 14 residues. V shed 6 bases and J shed 4 bases, with 15 bases lying between them. The CDR3 DNA reads TGTGCCAGCAGGCAAGGCGACCCGGGCTATGGCTACACCTTC. This sequence encodes CASRQGDPGYGYTF.

V gene TRBV14 combines with J gene TRBJ2-1; the match to TRBD2 covers 8 bases. J gave up 9 bases and V 0 bases, and 10 bases lay outside the gene matches. There are 16 residues in the CDR3. Germline-derived CDR1 and CDR2 are SGHDN and FVKESK. CDR3 nucleotides: TGTGCCAGCAGCCAAGACGAGCTGGGGACTAGAGGTGAGCAGTTCTTC. This gives the protein CASSQDELGTRGEQFF.

The chain couples TRBV3-1 (or the pseudogene TRBV3-2) to TRBJ1-2; 7 nucleotides line up with TRBD1. This CDR3 region has 13 residues. Germline V gives CDR1 LGHDT, CDR2 YNNKEL (reference sequence). Germline trimming cut 5 bases from V and 13 bases from J; bases unmatched to any gene: 13. The CDR3 DNA reads as TGTGCCAGCAGCGCCCCGGGACAGAGGCCCGGCACCTTC. Translated, it gives CASSAPGQRPGTF.

This clone was seen a handful of times. V is TRBV24-1 and J is TRBJ1-6; D perhaps matches TRBD1 (6 bases). Germline V gene data show CDR1 as KGHDR and CDR2 as SFDVKD. The CDR3 runs to 14 residues. Trimming cost V 4 bases and J 7 bases, with 10 bases left between them. The CDR3 loop is CATSETGRNSPLHF. CDR3 DNA: TGTGCCACCAGTGAAACAGGGCGGAATTCACCCCTCCACTTT.

This clone has at least ten counts. V usage is TRBV30 and J usage is TRBJ2-7; TRBD2 matches at 7 bases. The CDR3 length is 14 residues. The germline V gene has CDR1 GTSNPN and CDR2 SVGIG (reference sequence). The V segment lost 4 bases and the J segment 5 bases; nucleotides outside the gene matches: 11. The CDR3 is CAWKGSPAGDEQYF. CDR3 nucleotides: TGTGCCTGGAAAGGTTCTCCGGCGGGGGACGAGCAGTACTTC. Using reference TRBV30 and TRBJ2-7 for the parts outside the CDR3, the full variable domain is SQTIHQWPATLVQPVGSPLSLECTVEGTSNPNLYWYRQAAGRGLQLLFYSVGIGQISSEVPQNLSASRPQDRQFILSSKKLLLSDSGFYLCAWKGSPAGDEQYFGPGTRLTVT.

For this clone: Other DNA sequences from this sample encode an identical CDR3 as well. The rearrangement uses TRBV5-4 and TRBJ2-1; 8 nucleotides match TRBD1. The CDR3 is 16 residues long. J was trimmed by 2 bases and V by 4 bases; bases with no gene match: 8. Germline V lookup: CDR1 SGHNT, CDR2 YYREEE (reference sequence). CDR3 in amino acids: CASSPGGTGPYNEQFF. DNA of the CDR3: TGTGCCAGCAGCCCCGGCGGGACAGGTCCCTACAATGAGCAGTTCTTC. Full variable domain (rest looked up from reference TRBV5-4 and TRBJ2-1): ETGVTQSPTHLIKTRGQQVTLRCSSQSGHNTVSWYQQALGQGPQFIFQYYREEENGRGNFPPRFSGLQFPNYSSELNVNALELDDSALYLCASSPGGTGPYNEQFFGPGTRLTVL.

The V gene is TRBV2, the J gene TRBJ2-5; 7 bases align to TRBD1. CDR3 size: 14 residues. CDR1 is SNHLY and CDR2 is FYNNEI in the germline V gene. The V and J ends lost 5 bases and 0 bases, in that order; junction bases with no gene match: 3. The CDR3 DNA follows: TGTGCCAGCAGTCCGACAGGGTACCAAGAGACCCAGTACTTC. Protein product: CASSPTGYQETQYF.

The chain combines TRBV14 with TRBJ1-6; TRBD1 is a possible D gene (5 bases). Germline CDR1 reads SGHDN; CDR2 reads FVKESK. CDR3 length: 13 residues. The ends were cut back, 5 bases at V and 6 bases at J, with 8 bases in the middle. This chain's CDR3 is CASSRQLNSPLHF. The CDR3 DNA reads TGTGCCAGCAGCAGACAGCTTAATTCACCCCTCCACTTT.

This chain joins TRBV7-9 and TRBJ1-3; no firm D call. This CDR3 region has 14 residues. V gave up 1 base and J gave up 7 bases, with 11 bases separating them. CDR1 is SEHNR, CDR2 FQNEAQ, per germline (reference sequence). The CDR3 coding sequence is TGTGCCAGCAGCTTAGTACCCGCGGAGAACACCATATATTTT. This translates into CASSLVPAENTIYF.

The table lists this clone with a few counts. The rearrangement links TRBV18 to TRBJ2-4, with TRBD1 as a possible D gene (6 bases). Germline CDR1 and CDR2: KGHSH and LQKENI. The germline V and J ends were trimmed by 4 bases and 5 bases, with 9 bases remaining between them. The CDR3 loop spans 13 amino acids. CDR3 nucleotide sequence: TGTGCCAGCTCACGGAACAGGGAAAACATTCAGTACTTC. Protein: CASSRNRENIQYF.